Described below is a single TCR beta chain sequence and its context. Its antigen is unidentified. The source of the sample is a study of metastatic and nonmetastatic thyroid tumors. For the study at large: Repertoires of blood and of tissue (tumor or nodule) from malignant and benign thyroid patients were compared. General study points: Benign nodules reportedly had significantly lower TCR beta diversity than malignant thyroid tumors in blood and tumor.

Looked up from germline, CDR1 is MDHEN and CDR2 is SYDVKM. V gave up 5 bases and J gave up 0 bases; unmatched junction bases: 7. There are 16 residues in the CDR3. Until they underwent thyroid surgery, no patient had received any treatment. Authors' methods: The study took CDR3 differences across clinicopathological groups and made a distant-metastasis classifier for papillary thyroid cancer from them. With MiXCR, TCRdb called clones anew from the PCR reads. What appears here as the V and J calls and clone size reflects TCRdb's work, not the paper's. Here the sample spans about 8,000 clones, around 19% being singletons.

The receptor was derived from a female donor with papillary thyroid cancer or a benign thyroid nodule (not recorded which). Some clones in this sample may be carry-over from other donors' samples. The sequencing sample was made of adjacent normal tissue. The J gene is TRBJ2-3, the V gene TRBV28, with 8 bases that match TRBD1. The CDR3 sequence is CASSLTGTGSTDTQYF. CDR3 nucleotide sequence: TGTGCCAGCAGTCTGACCGGGACAGGTAGCACAGATACGCAGTATTTT.